What follows are 13 T cell receptor beta chains derived from one specimen sequenced in a study of T-cell memory formation after mild COVID-19 (dated by TCRdb to the early 2020s). The library was produced with 5' RACE. The reads were generated on an Illumina NovaSeq 6000. Using fastp trimming at Q25 and MiXCR clonotype assembly, TCRdb reanalyzed the public sequencing data and kept in-frame beta chains. Under each unique CDR3 protein, matching rows form one entry showing the most common genes and DNA. The sample table records under 550,000 distinct CDR3 sequences; roughly 18% of these occur just once. The ten biggest clones cover roughly 21% of the sample. Sequencing was performed on PBMCs or a T cell subset sorted from them (not recorded which). The receptors come from a man between 18 and 35 years old who had mild COVID-19 (a few samples of this study predate the infection). The sample titles of this study are shuffled in the database, so cell type and time point are left out; the donor was told from shared clones.

In its sample, this clonotype was seen a few times. This chain connects TRBV7-9 to TRBJ1-1; 9 bases line up with TRBD1. V trimming: 2 bases; J trimming: 5 bases; junction bases outside the gene matches: 9. CDR1 and CDR2 (germline): SEHNR, FQNEAQ (reference sequence). The CDR3 length is 16 residues. The CDR3 coding sequence is TGTGCCAGCAGCTTACTCACAGGGGGCAGGGGGACTGAAGCTTTCTTT. Protein: CASSLLTGGRGTEAFF.

Remarks on this clonotype: A read error may account for a junction end that differs from germline. The V gene is TRBV20-1, the J gene TRBJ1-3; D is undetermined. This CDR3 is built from 15 residues. CDR1 is DFQATT and CDR2 is SNEGSKA in the germline V gene (reference sequence). The CDR3 loop reads CSARDLGVSGDTIYF. CDR3 nucleotide sequence: TGCAGTGCTAGAGATCTTGGGGTCTCTGGAGACACCATATATTTT.

CDR3 residues: CASSRNIVGDSGNTIYF. CDR3 DNA sequence: TGTGCCAGCTCACGGAACATTGTGGGAGACTCTGGAAACACCATATATTTT. The rearrangement uses TRBV18 and TRBJ1-3; unclear D gene. CDR1 and CDR2 from the germline V gene are KGHSH and LQKENI. This CDR3 has 17 amino acids. Between the trimmed V and J ends, which lost 4 bases and 0 bases, there was a span of 16 bases.

This clonotype has a handful of counts. This sequence joins TRBV15 and TRBJ2-3; D is unresolved. Trimming shortened V by 0 bases and J by 4 bases, and 8 bases separated the two germline ends. Germline loops: CDR1 LNHNV, CDR2 YYDKDF (reference sequence). There are 14 residues in the CDR3. The CDR3 DNA reads TGTGCCACCAGCAGAGATCTGGCGGCAGATACGCAGTATTTT. Its protein product is CATSRDLAADTQYF.

This chain links TRBV5-6 with TRBJ1-2; 8 bases agree with TRBD1. V shed 2 bases, J shed 3 bases, and the junction held 12 bases outside the gene matches. The CDR3 totals 17 residues. Germline lookup yields CDR1 SGHDT and CDR2 YYEEEE. Written as DNA, the CDR3 is TGTGCCAGCAGCTTCCCGCCTCACAGGGGGGAGGACTATGGCTACACCTTC. Translation: CASSFPPHRGEDYGYTF.

This clonotype was seen at least ten times. The gene calls are TRBV19 and TRBJ1-5; weak D call: TRBD1 (5 bases). In germline, CDR1 is LNHDA, CDR2 SQIVND (reference sequence). This CDR3 is 13 amino acids long. V was pared by 7 bases and J by 9 bases, with 16 bases between. The DNA of the CDR3 is TGTGCCAGTACCATGGCGGGGGTCCGGCCCCAGCATTTT. This encodes CASTMAGVRPQHF. Complete variable domain (other parts from reference TRBV19 and TRBJ1-5): DGGITQSPKYLFRKEGQNVTLSCEQNLNHDAMYWYRQDPGQGLRLIYYSQIVNDFQKGDIAEGYSVSREKKESFPLTVTSAQKNPTAFYLCASTMAGVRPQHFGDGTRLSIL.

This clonotype was picked up a small number of times. This chain uses TRBV10-3 with TRBJ2-7; no reliable D call. The V end was cut by 2 bases, the J end by 0 bases, with 8 bases between. This CDR3 is built from 14 residues. In germline, CDR1 is ENHRY, CDR2 SYGVKD. The DNA for the CDR3 is TGTGCCATCAGTGAGAAGACGGACTCCTACGAGCAGTACGTC. Protein: CAISEKTDSYEQYV.

In its sample, this clonotype was seen a few times. CDR3 loop: CASLPATLQGYGYTF. CDR3 DNA sequence: TGTGCCAGCCTCCCCGCAACTCTACAGGGATATGGCTACACCTTC. The chain recombines TRBV7-2 with TRBJ1-2, with TRBD1 as a possible D gene (6 bases). From germline, CDR1 is SGHTA and CDR2 FQGNSA. The CDR3 runs to 15 residues. Trimming took off 8 bases at V and 5 bases at J, with 21 bases between the two ends.

The rearrangement links TRBV7-2 to TRBJ2-2; 7 nucleotides align to TRBD2. The CDR3 covers 16 residues. CDR1 and CDR2 (germline): SGHTA, FQGNSA. Losses at the gene ends were 4 bases for V and 3 bases for J; bases not matched to a gene: 8. CDR3 DNA: TGTGCCAGCAGCTCTTATCGGGGGGTGGACACCGGGGAGCTGTTTTTT. Its protein is CASSSYRGVDTGELFF.

The chain joins TRBV4-1 to TRBJ2-7, with a weak D call TRBD1 (6 bases). In germline, CDR1 is MGHRA, CDR2 YSYEKL. CDR3 length equals 15 residues. Trimming shortened V by 4 bases and J by 2 bases, and 15 bases separated the two germline ends. CDR3 amino acids: CASSPTGTGTYEQYV. The CDR3 DNA sequence: TGCGCCAGCAGCCCCACAGGGACGGGGACCTACGAGCAGTACGTC.

This clonotype turned up a few times. The chain combines TRBV20-1 with TRBJ2-3; D possibly corresponds to TRBD1 (5 bases). There are 13 residues in the CDR3. The V and J ends lost 6 bases and 6 bases respectively, with 16 bases between them. CDR1 and CDR2 (germline): DFQATT, SNEGSKA (reference sequence). Here the CDR3 reads CSAPGPGVDTQYF. The CDR3 DNA follows: TGCAGTGCCCCAGGGCCTGGGGTGGATACGCAGTATTTT.

The DNA of the CDR3 is TGCGCCAGCAGCTTAAGTCCGGCGGGGGCTAGCACAGATACGCAGTATTTT. This gives the protein CASSLSPAGASTDTQYF. The V and J genes are TRBV5-1 and TRBJ2-3, with a possible D match to TRBD2 (7 bases). This CDR3 comprises 17 residues. Germline lookup yields CDR1 SGHRS and CDR2 YFSETQ. With 2 bases removed from V and 0 bases from J, the gap between germline ends came to 16 bases.

This clonotype came up once. The chain uses TRBV9 and TRBJ2-3; tentatively, D is TRBD2 (6 bases). This CDR3 has 15 amino acids. Germline loops: CDR1 SGDLS, CDR2 YYNGEE. Deletions cut 4 bases from V and 0 bases from J, with 12 bases between. The CDR3 reads CASSPAGTSTDTQYF. Written as DNA, the CDR3 is TGTGCCAGCAGCCCGGCCGGGACTAGCACAGATACGCAGTATTTT.